This T cell receptor beta chain derives from a study of STAT5B mutations in CD4+ large granular lymphocyte leukemia. Study outcomes and limitations: CD4-sorted patient repertoires seemed more clonal than healthy CD4+ repertoires. Compared with healthy controls (2/35), patient top clones favored TRBV06 (8/27).

V lost 10 bases and J lost 8, with 21 bases in between. The CDR3 is 14 amino acids. Germline assignment: CDR1 SGHTA and CDR2 FQGNSA. Notes on this clone: Its cognate antigen is unknown.

Data came from immunoSEQ multiplex PCR; TCRdb stores just in-frame clones and leaves some out. Here the sample spans 30,000 to 40,000 clones, around 90% being singletons. The sequencing sample was made of CD4+ T cells from blood buffy coats. The source of this sequence is a human donor in good health. V gene TRBV7-2 combines with J gene TRBJ2-1; TRBD2 might be the D (5 bases). The CDR3 DNA reads as TGTGCCACCGTGCTAGTGGGAGAGAAGGATGAGCAGTTCTTC. Its protein is CATVLVGEKDEQFF.